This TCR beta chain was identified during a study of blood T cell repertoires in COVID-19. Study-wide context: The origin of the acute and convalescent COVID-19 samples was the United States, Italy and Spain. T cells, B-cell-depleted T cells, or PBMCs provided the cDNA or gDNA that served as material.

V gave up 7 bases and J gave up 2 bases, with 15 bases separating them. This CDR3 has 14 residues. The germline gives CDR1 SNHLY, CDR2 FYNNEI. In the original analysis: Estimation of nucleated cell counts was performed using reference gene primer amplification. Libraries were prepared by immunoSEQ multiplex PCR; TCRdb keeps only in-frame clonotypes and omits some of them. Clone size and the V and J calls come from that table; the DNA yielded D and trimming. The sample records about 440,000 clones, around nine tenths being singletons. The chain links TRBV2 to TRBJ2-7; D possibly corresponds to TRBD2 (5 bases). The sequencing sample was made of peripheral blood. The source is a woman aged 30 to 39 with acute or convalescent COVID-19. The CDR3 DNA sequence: TGTGCCAGCACCAAAAGGACCGGGACCTACGAGCAGTACTTC. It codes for CASTKRTGTYEQYF.